This is a list of T cell receptor beta chains from one sample in a study of T cell repertoires in cytomegalovirus infection. TCRdb redid the calling of the reads with MiXCR, one entry per CDR3 protein. The repertoire holds just under 550,000 distinct CDR3 sequences, about 30% seen once, with less than 15% in the top ten. The specimen sequenced was PBMCs. The source is a human donor in good health (CMV status not recorded). Some clones in this sample may be carry-over from other donors' samples. The CDR3 runs from the conserved cysteine through the conserved F or W.

V gene	J gene	CDR3 protein
TRBV28	TRBJ2-1	CASSSVPGQGGGYNEQFF
TRBV27	TRBJ2-2	CASTLRAALGELFF
TRBV7-9	TRBJ1-2	CASSREGFPTYGYTF
TRBV20-1	TRBJ2-2	CSARSGLVWTGELFF
TRBV4-2	TRBJ2-5	CASSQDQAGAGETQYF
TRBV25-1	TRBJ1-1	CASSLTGAEAFF
TRBV7-2	TRBJ2-1	CASSLGSRQDLINEQFF
TRBV6-5	TRBJ1-5	CASSPDRERRPQHF
TRBV14	TRBJ2-3	CASSPRTSGIGGTQYF
TRBV6-1	TRBJ2-1	CASSTPRSSGTDNEQFF
TRBV6-5	TRBJ2-1	CASSARAIERVDYNEQFF
TRBV7-2	TRBJ2-7	CASRVAGGSSYEQYF
TRBV25-1	TRBJ2-1	CASSVSGRGRDEQFF
TRBV6-4	TRBJ1-2	CASSATTGGQGYTF
TRBV6-5	TRBJ1-4	CASSSPKLRGGSNEKLFF
TRBV6-7	TRBJ2-5	CATRLGAGETQYF
TRBV7-2	TRBJ2-7	CPSSLALFGLYEQYF
TRBV6-1	TRBJ1-1	CASRLYPGGTENTEAFF
TRBV7-8	TRBJ2-1	CASSLVPLGSGSSSEQFF
TRBV7-8	TRBJ2-3	CASSLVLRASSTDTQYF
TRBV9	TRBJ1-6	CASSVEGNSPLHF
TRBV20-1	TRBJ2-3	CSATLAGRTTDTQYF
TRBV12-3/TRBV12-4	TRBJ1-3	CASSLQDKGTIYF
TRBV4-1	TRBJ1-2	CASSHLLKAGGPAANYGYTF
TRBV27	TRBJ1-4	CASSPEEQTVEKLFF
TRBV7-2	TRBJ2-3	CASNGYTDTQYF
TRBV28	TRBJ1-2	CASSSSGALYGYTF
TRBV7-9	TRBJ1-2	CASSLLPPAAGENYGYTF
TRBV12-5	TRBJ2-2	CASGLVGFPDPGELFF
TRBV7-2	TRBJ2-3	CASVQNGGQDTQYF
TRBV19	TRBJ2-3	CASSIQAIISPTDTQYF
TRBV6-6	TRBJ2-1	CATDNREQFF
TRBV7-2	TRBJ2-6	CASSRQPSGISGANVLTF
TRBV7-2	TRBJ1-1	CASSPGQGRVMNTEAFF
TRBV15	TRBJ1-1	CATSRPGTPRPEAFF
TRBV5-4	TRBJ2-3	CASSPGTENF
TRBV6-6	TRBJ1-2	CASSYSNRNYGYTF
TRBV7-2	TRBJ2-3	CASSFHTDTQYF
TRBV11-2	TRBJ2-1	CASSWGEVVYNEQFF
TRBV6-1	TRBJ1-5	CASRQTGGQPQHF
TRBV7-7	TRBJ2-5	CASSPRTSDETQYF
TRBV7-2	TRBJ2-2	CASSLVAGREAGELFF
TRBV4-1	TRBJ1-1	CASSRDRGSTEAFF
TRBV6-6	TRBJ1-1	CASSYMGGAGTEAFF
TRBV7-2	TRBJ2-7	CASSLVSDSYEQYF
TRBV19	TRBJ1-1	CASSIWQGARGTEAFF
TRBV7-9	TRBJ1-2	CASSPLDRNYGYTF